The source of this T cell receptor beta chain is a study of brain T cells in children with intractable seizures. Libraries were prepared by immunoSEQ multiplex PCR; TCRdb keeps only in-frame clonotypes and omits some of them. The table includes about 340,000 clones, roughly 93% detected once. The time point denotes: blood from clinic visit 5 months post-surgery; TSC patient then seizure free. Sequencing was limited to surgery cases with top T cell transcript signatures in brain tissue. Patients received at least one anti-epileptic drug before surgery. The CDR3 covers 14 residues. Trimming cost V 7 bases and J 0 bases; bases outside gene matches: 3. Germline lookup yields CDR1 MNHEY and CDR2 SMNVEV (reference sequence).

The chain employs TRBV27 and TRBJ2-4, with 7 bases lining up with TRBD2. Sequences were derived from peripheral blood, sampled roughly 5 months after surgery. The origin of this receptor is a boy in the first two years of life with tuberous sclerosis and intractable seizures. In DNA form, the CDR3 reads TGTGCCAGCATAGGGAGGGGAGCCAAAAACATTCAGTACTTC. Translation gives CASIGRGAKNIQYF.